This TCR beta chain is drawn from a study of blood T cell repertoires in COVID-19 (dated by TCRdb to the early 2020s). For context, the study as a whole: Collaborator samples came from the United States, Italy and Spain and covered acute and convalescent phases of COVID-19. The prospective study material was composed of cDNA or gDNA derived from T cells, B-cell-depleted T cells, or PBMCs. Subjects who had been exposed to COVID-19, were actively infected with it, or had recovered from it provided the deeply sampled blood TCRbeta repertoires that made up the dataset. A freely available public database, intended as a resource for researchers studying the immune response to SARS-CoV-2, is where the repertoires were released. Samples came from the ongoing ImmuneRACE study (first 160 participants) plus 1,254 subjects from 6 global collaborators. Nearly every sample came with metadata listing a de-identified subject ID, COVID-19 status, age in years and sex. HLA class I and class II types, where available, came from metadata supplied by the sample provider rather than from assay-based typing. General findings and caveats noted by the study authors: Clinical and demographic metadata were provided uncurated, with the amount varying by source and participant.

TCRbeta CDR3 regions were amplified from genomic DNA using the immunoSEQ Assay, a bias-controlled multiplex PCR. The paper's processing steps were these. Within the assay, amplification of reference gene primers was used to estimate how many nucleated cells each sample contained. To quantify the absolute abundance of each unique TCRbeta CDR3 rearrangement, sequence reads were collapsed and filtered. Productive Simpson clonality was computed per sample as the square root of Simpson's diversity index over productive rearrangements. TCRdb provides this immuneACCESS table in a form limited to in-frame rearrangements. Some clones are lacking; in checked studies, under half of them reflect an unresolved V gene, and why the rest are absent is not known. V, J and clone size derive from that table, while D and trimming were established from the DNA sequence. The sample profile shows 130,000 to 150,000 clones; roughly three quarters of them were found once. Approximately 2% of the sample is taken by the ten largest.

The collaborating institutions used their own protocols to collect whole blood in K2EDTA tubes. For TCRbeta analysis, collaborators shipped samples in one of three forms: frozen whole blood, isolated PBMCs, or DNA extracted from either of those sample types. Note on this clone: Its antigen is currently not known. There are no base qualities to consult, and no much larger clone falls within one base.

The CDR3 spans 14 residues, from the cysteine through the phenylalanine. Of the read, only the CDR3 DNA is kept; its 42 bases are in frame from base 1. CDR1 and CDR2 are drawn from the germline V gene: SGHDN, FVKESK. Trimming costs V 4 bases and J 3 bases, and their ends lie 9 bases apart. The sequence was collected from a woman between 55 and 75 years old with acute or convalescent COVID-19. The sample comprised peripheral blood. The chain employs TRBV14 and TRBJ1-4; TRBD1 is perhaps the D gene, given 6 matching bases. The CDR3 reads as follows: CASSPWTANEKLFF. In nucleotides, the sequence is TGTGCCAGCAGCCCCTGGACAGCTAATGAAAAACTGTTTTTT.